The 19 T cell receptor beta chains given below trace back to one sample, sequenced in a study of control samples from healthy donors and cancer patients. Using immunoSEQ multiplex PCR, the repertoire was profiled, and TCRdb retains in-frame clones only, with some absent. Among approximately 90,000 clones listed, more than 75% were seen once. Sequenced: blood. The receptors here all came from a woman aged 40 to 50 in good health.

CDR3 DNA: TGTGCCAGCAGCCAAGGTTTCAGTGGGCCGGATCAGCCCCAGCATTTT. It codes for CASSQGFSGPDQPQHF. V is TRBV3-1 (or the pseudogene TRBV3-2) and J is TRBJ1-5; D remains unclear. Trimming stripped 1 base from V and 5 bases from J, with 15 bases between. CDR3 length: 16 amino acids. The germline gives CDR1 LGHDT, CDR2 YNNKEL (reference sequence).

This sequence joins TRBV18 and TRBJ2-7, with D perhaps TRBD2 (6 bases). CDR3 length: 13 amino acids. Germline V lookup: CDR1 KGHSH, CDR2 LQKENI. V lost 2 bases and J 7 bases, leaving 12 bases between the germline ends. The CDR3 sequence: CASSPRARGEQYF. The DNA for the CDR3 is TGTGCCAGCTCACCAAGGGCCCGGGGGGAGCAGTACTTC.

This clone appeared a few times. Here the CDR3 reads CASGRDGRGELFF. DNA of the CDR3: TGTGCTAGTGGCAGGGACGGACGAGGGGAACTGTTTTTT. The V and J genes are TRBV12-5 and TRBJ1-4; possibly TRBD1 for D (5 bases). V gave up 6 bases and J gave up 12 bases, with 17 bases separating them. Germline CDR1 is LGHNT and CDR2 is FRNRAP. The CDR3 covers 13 residues.

V is TRBV5-4 and J is TRBJ1-1, with TRBD1 as a possible D gene (6 bases). The V end was cut by 4 bases, the J end by 3 bases, with 16 bases between. The CDR3 extends over 15 amino acids. Germline V lookup: CDR1 SGHNT, CDR2 YYREEE (reference sequence). The CDR3 is CASSLIGGWHTEAFF. DNA for the CDR3: TGTGCCAGCAGCCTGATAGGGGGTTGGCACACTGAAGCTTTCTTT.

This sequence joins TRBV9 and TRBJ1-1; no reliable D call. CDR3 length: 13 residues. Germline V lookup: CDR1 SGDLS, CDR2 YYNGEE. V lost 2 bases and J 0 bases, leaving 5 bases between the germline ends. The CDR3 DNA reads TGTGCCAGCAGCGTTCAGATGAACACTGAAGCTTTCTTT. As protein: CASSVQMNTEAFF.

The V gene is TRBV29-1, the J gene TRBJ2-1, with 11 bases lining up with TRBD2. The CDR3 consists of 14 residues. Losses at the gene ends were 6 bases for V and 6 bases for J; bases not matched to a gene: 7. The germline gives CDR1 SQVTM, CDR2 ANQGSEA. In DNA form, the CDR3 reads TGCAGCGTCTCCCTGACTAGCGGGGCCAATGAGCAGTTCTTC. The encoded protein is CSVSLTSGANEQFF.

This chain connects TRBV19 to TRBJ1-1; D gene uncertain. The CDR3 has 15 residues. Germline-derived CDR1 and CDR2 are LNHDA and SQIVND (reference sequence). V was trimmed by 1 base and J by 0 bases, leaving 9 bases between them. CDR3 loop: CASSIGRHLNTEAFF. CDR3 nucleotide sequence: TGTGCCAGTAGTATAGGGAGACATTTGAACACTGAAGCTTTCTTT.

The CDR3 nucleotides are TGTGCCACCAGTGATCCACAGGGGAGCGGTCCCACCGGGGAGCTGTTTTTT. Its protein is CATSDPQGSGPTGELFF. The chain uses TRBV24-1 and TRBJ2-2, with 7 nucleotides matching TRBD1. The V gene end was trimmed by 3 bases and the J gene end by 4 bases; junction bases not matched to a gene: 10. CDR3 length: 17 amino acids. CDR1 is KGHDR, CDR2 SFDVKD, per germline.

By frequency in the sample, this clone is medium-sized (0.01 to 0.1%). An end of the junction does not agree with germline; a read error may underlie this. The V call is TRBV25-1, the J call TRBJ1-5; D not certain. Germline V gene sequence: CDR1 MGHDK, CDR2 SYGVNS. This CDR3 spans 13 amino acids. CDR3 DNA: TGTGCCAGCAGTCAATATGCTGGTCAGCCCCAGCATTTT. It encodes CASSQYAGQPQHF.

The V gene is TRBV27, the J gene TRBJ1-1; a possible D gene is TRBD1 (5 bases). Per the germline V gene, CDR1 is MNHEY and CDR2 is SMNVEV (reference sequence). Trimming stripped 3 bases from V and 4 bases from J, with 15 bases between. The CDR3 spans 15 residues. The CDR3: CASSFDGRGGTEAFF. CDR3 coding DNA: TGTGCCAGCAGTTTCGATGGGCGGGGGGGCACTGAAGCTTTCTTT.

This clone was seen a single time. The V gene is TRBV24-1, the J gene TRBJ2-7, with 9 bases matching TRBD2. J lost 2 bases, V lost 10 bases, and 8 bases had no gene match. Germline V lookup: CDR1 KGHDR, CDR2 SFDVKD. The CDR3 has 14 residues. The CDR3, as DNA: TGTGCCACTTCACAGGGCGGGGGGGCCTACGAGCAGTACTTC. Its translation: CATSQGGGAYEQYF.

This clone was detected a few times. The chain couples TRBV5-1 to TRBJ1-1; no firm D call. Germline V gene lookup returns CDR1 SGHRS and CDR2 YFSETQ. Trimming stripped 5 bases from V and 0 bases from J, with 8 bases between. The CDR3 is 13 amino acids. In DNA form, the CDR3 reads TGCGCCAGCAGAGAGGGTATGAACACTGAAGCTTTCTTT. It yields the protein CASREGMNTEAFF.

This chain links TRBV21-1 with TRBJ1-2. TRBV21-1 is classified as a pseudogene. The CDR3 totals 14 residues. The CDR3 sequence: CASSRRRGDYGYTF. CDR3 nucleotide sequence: TGTGCCAGCAGCAGACGTCGGGGGGACTATGGCTACACCTTC.

A single count supports this clone. The chain recombines TRBV10-1 with TRBJ2-5; the D is unclear. The CDR3 totals 13 residues. V shed 2 bases and J shed 1 base, with 5 bases lying between them. The germline gives CDR1 WNHNN, CDR2 SYGVQD (reference sequence). CDR3 DNA: TGCGCCAGCAGTGAGAACTTCCAAGAGACCCAGTACTTC. It translates to CASSENFQETQYF.

DNA for the CDR3: TGTGCCAGCTCATGGAGCGGGGGGGCTGTTGAAAATGAGCAGTTCTTC. Translation gives CASSWSGGAVENEQFF. The rearrangement joins TRBV18 to TRBJ2-1; 10 bases fit TRBD2. Unmatched junction bases numbered 11, after V lost 5 bases and J lost 7 bases. The CDR3 length is 16 residues. Germline V gene sequence: CDR1 KGHSH, CDR2 LQKENI.

This clone was detected only a few times. This chain uses TRBV18 with TRBJ1-6; a possible D gene is TRBD1 (5 bases). Germline CDR1 and CDR2: KGHSH and LQKENI. The CDR3 runs to 15 residues. V was trimmed by 5 bases and J by 6 bases, leaving 14 bases between them. The CDR3 reads CASSNIQRGNSPLHF. The DNA for the CDR3 is TGTGCCAGCTCAAACATCCAAAGGGGTAATTCACCCCTCCACTTT. Complete variable domain (other parts from reference TRBV18 and TRBJ1-6): NAGVMQNPRHLVRRRGQEARLRCSPMKGHSHVYWYRQLPEEGLKFMVYLQKENIIDESGMPKERFSAEFPKEGPSILRIQQVVRGDSAAYFCASSNIQRGNSPLHFGNGTRLTVT.

This sequence joins TRBV15 and TRBJ2-3; TRBD2 might be the D (6 bases). Trimming pared 5 bases from V and 2 bases from J, leaving 17 bases between. Germline values: CDR1 LNHNV, CDR2 YYDKDF (reference sequence). The CDR3 consists of 16 residues. The DNA for the CDR3 is TGTGCCACCAGCTCCCGCTCGGGGACTTACACAGATACGCAGTATTTT. Translated: CATSSRSGTYTDTQYF. The full variable domain, completed using reference TRBV15 and TRBJ2-3, is DAMVIQNPRYQVTQFGKPVTLSCSQTLNHNVMYWYQQKSSQAPKLLFHYYDKDFNNEADTPDNFQSRRPNTSFCFLDIRSPGLGDTAMYLCATSSRSGTYTDTQYFGPGTRLTVL.

About this clone itself: The junction does not match germline at one end; this may be a read error. The chain carries TRBV28 and TRBJ2-1, with TRBD1 matching over 9 bases. CDR3 length: 11 amino acids. Per the germline V gene, CDR1 is MDHEN and CDR2 is SYDVKM. CDR3 amino acids: CASTRRDRVIF. The CDR3 DNA is TGTGCCAGCACCCGCCGGGACAGGGTTATCTTC.

This chain links TRBV7-3 with TRBJ2-3; 9 positions agree with TRBD2. This CDR3 has 15 amino acids. Trimming cost V 3 bases and J 1 base; bases outside gene matches: 2. Germline V gives CDR1 SGHTA, CDR2 FQGTGA. CDR3 sequence: CASSLTSGRTDTQYF. The CDR3 DNA is TGTGCCAGCAGCTTGACTAGCGGACGCACAGATACGCAGTATTTT.